This TCR beta chain was recorded in a study of CD8+CD57+ T cells in acquired aplastic anemia. In the study overall: Sorted CD4+ and CD8+ cells gave an average of roughly 3.2 ug of DNA.

Study-level points and caveats: Sharing between patients and controls was observed for twenty-nine CD8+ CDR3 sequences.

CDR1 is LNHNV, CDR2 YYDKDF, per germline (reference sequence). The length of the CDR3 is 13 residues. The V end was cut by 5 bases, the J end by 2 bases, with 10 bases between. Genomic DNA acted as the template from which TCR beta VDJ combination and CDR3 sequence profiling were carried out. MiXCR was run by TCRdb on the reads, yielding one entry per CDR3 protein. The table lists 200,000 to 250,000 distinct CDR3 sequences, roughly 57% of them singletons. Regarding this clonotype: Its antigen is unidentified.

The chain employs TRBV15 and TRBJ2-7; no firm D call. The sequence came from a human donor in good health. Sequenced: sorted CD4+, CD8+, or CD8+CD57+ T cells (not recorded which) from PBMCs. The CDR3 DNA follows: TGTGCCACCAGCCCCGACATTGCCTACGAGCAGTACTTC. Translation: CATSPDIAYEQYF.